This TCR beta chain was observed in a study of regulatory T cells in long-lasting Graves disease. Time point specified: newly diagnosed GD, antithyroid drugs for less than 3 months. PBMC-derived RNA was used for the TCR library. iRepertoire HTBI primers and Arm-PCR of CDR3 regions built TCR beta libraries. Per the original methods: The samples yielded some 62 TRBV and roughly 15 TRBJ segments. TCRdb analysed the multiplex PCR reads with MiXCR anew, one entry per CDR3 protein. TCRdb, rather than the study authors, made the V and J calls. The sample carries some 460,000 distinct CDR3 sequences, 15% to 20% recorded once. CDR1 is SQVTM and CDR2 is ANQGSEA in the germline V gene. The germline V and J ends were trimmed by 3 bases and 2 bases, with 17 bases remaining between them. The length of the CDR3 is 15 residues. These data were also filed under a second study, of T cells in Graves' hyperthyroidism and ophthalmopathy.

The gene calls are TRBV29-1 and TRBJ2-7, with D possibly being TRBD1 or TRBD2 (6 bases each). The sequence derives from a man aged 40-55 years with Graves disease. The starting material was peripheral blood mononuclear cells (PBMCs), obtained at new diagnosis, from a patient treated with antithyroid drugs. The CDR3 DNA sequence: TGCAGCGTTGATTTGGGGGGCACAGGGACCTACGAGCAGTACTTC. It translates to CSVDLGGTGTYEQYF.